This is a list of T cell receptor beta chains from one sample in a study of lymphopenia after photon versus proton radiotherapy. Generated by immunoSEQ multiplex PCR, the TCRdb table keeps only in-frame clones and is missing some. In the table there are about 30,000 clones, 89% of which are singletons. This specimen was peripheral blood, taken from a patient treated with proton-based radiotherapy. These receptors came from a woman aged 65 to 85 with pancreatic cancer. Some clones in this sample may be carry-over from other donors' samples. CDR3s include the opening cysteine and the closing phenylalanine or tryptophan. D genes are given only for firm matches. Expanded clones get a size class; other rows say once, few or many, or leave the size out.

j_call d_call clone_size v_call cdr3_aa cdr3_nt
TRBJ2-7 TRBD1 once TRBV9 CASSVGAGQGTYEQYF TGTGCCAGCAGCGTAGGCGCGGGACAGGGTACCTACGAGCAGTACTTC
TRBJ2-4 . . TRBV9 CASSPSRGILAKNIQYF TGTGCCAGCAGCCCGAGTCGGGGGATTCTAGCCAAAAACATTCAGTACTTC
TRBJ1-2 . . TRBV30 CAWSVLPTNYGYTF TGTGCCTGGAGTGTACTCCCGACCAACTATGGCTACACCTTC
TRBJ2-2 TRBD1 few TRBV7-2 CASSSRQGSTGELFF TGTGCCAGCAGCTCCCGACAGGGAAGCACCGGGGAGCTGTTTTTT
TRBJ2-2 . . TRBV4-3 CASSQESAGGELFF TGCGCCAGCAGCCAGGAGTCCGCCGGCGGGGAGCTGTTTTTT
TRBJ1-6 TRBD1 . TRBV19 CASSTRQGVYSPLHF TGTGCCAGTAGTACCCGACAGGGGGTCTATTCACCCCTCCACTTT
TRBJ1-1 . . TRBV14 CASSQYLDTEAFF TGTGCCAGCAGCCAATATTTGGATACTGAAGCTTTCTTT
TRBJ2-7 TRBD2 once TRBV7-2 CASSYHSLFLAGSSYEQYF TGTGCCAGCAGCTACCACTCCTTATTTTTAGCGGGGAGCTCCTACGAGCAGTACTTC
TRBJ2-3 TRBD1 . TRBV19 CASTNRGQTDTQYF TGTGCCAGTACTAACAGGGGGCAAACAGATACGCAGTATTTT
TRBJ2-3 TRBD1 . TRBV27 CASSTNGQGVNTQYF TGTGCCAGCAGTACGAACGGACAGGGGGTAAATACGCAGTATTTT
TRBJ1-2 . . TRBV2 CASSEGGYTF TGTGCCAGCAGTGAAGGCGGCTACACCTTC
TRBJ2-2 TRBD2 few TRBV5-1 CASMESGGTGELFF TGCGCCAGCATGGAAAGCGGGGGGACCGGGGAGCTGTTTTTT
TRBJ1-5 . . TRBV19 CASSTPGQDFNQPQHF TGTGCCAGTAGTACTCCGGGACAAGACTTTAATCAGCCCCAGCATTTT
TRBJ1-2 . . TRBV6-1 CASSELRENYGYTF TGTGCCAGCAGTGAACTAAGGGAGAACTATGGCTACACCTTC
TRBJ2-2 . . TRBV2 CASRGRVNTGELFF TGTGCCAGCAGGGGGCGGGTGAACACCGGGGAGCTGTTTTTT
TRBJ1-2 TRBD1 . TRBV9 CASSVAEGAIYGYTF TGTGCCAGCAGCGTAGCTGAGGGGGCAATTTATGGCTACACCTTC
TRBJ2-3 TRBD2 . TRBV30 CAWTPPAGSTDTQYF TGTGCCTGGACCCCACCAGCGGGGAGCACAGATACGCAGTATTTT
TRBJ2-5 . . TRBV5-8 CASSWWAGGEETQYF TGTGCCAGCAGCTGGTGGGCAGGTGGCGAAGAGACCCAGTACTTC
TRBJ2-7 . . TRBV6-6 CASRGTVSYEQYF TGTGCCAGCAGAGGGACTGTTAGCTACGAGCAGTACTTC
TRBJ1-1 . . TRBV5-1 CASSLTDQNTEAFF TGCGCCAGCAGCTTGACGGACCAAAACACTGAAGCTTTCTTT
TRBJ2-3 TRBD2 . TRBV5-4 CASSLGAGGGTDTQYF TGTGCCAGCAGCTTGGGGGCGGGAGGGGGCACAGATACGCAGTATTTT
TRBJ1-3 TRBD1 . TRBV18 CASSRSLDRGPGNTIYF TGTGCCAGCTCTCGCAGTCTGGACAGGGGGCCTGGAAACACCATATATTTT
TRBJ2-3 TRBD1 . TRBV29-1 CSVEPPGGSTDTQYF TGCAGCGTTGAACCCCCAGGGGGCAGCACAGATACGCAGTATTTT
TRBJ1-2 . . TRBV18 CASSPVNRDQGYTF TGTGCCAGCTCACCGGTAAACAGGGATCAAGGCTACACCTTC
TRBJ2-7 . . TRBV6-5 CASSYNQRDLYF TGTGCCAGCAGTTACAATCAGAGGGACCTGTACTTC
TRBJ1-6 . . TRBV5-1 CASSLGANSPLHF TGCGCCAGCAGCTTGGGTGCAAATTCACCCCTCCACTTT
TRBJ1-5 . few TRBV19 CASRRQGDGNQPQHF TGTGCCAGTAGGCGGCAGGGTGACGGCAATCAGCCCCAGCATTTT
TRBJ1-2 TRBD1 . TRBV10-3 CATLEDRAYGYTF TGTGCCACTCTCGAGGACAGGGCCTATGGCTACACCTTC
TRBJ1-1 TRBD1 . TRBV7-9 CASSHDRGQNTEAFF TGTGCCAGCAGCCACGACAGGGGACAGAACACTGAAGCTTTCTTT
TRBJ2-1 . . TRBV5-1 CASTQGIDRNEQFF TGCGCCAGCACCCAAGGGATAGACCGCAATGAGCAGTTCTTC
TRBJ1-4 . . TRBV10-3 CAISRPGFGEKLFF TGTGCCATCAGTCGTCCGGGATTCGGGGAAAAACTGTTTTTT
TRBJ1-1 . . TRBV5-1 CASSYSRNTEAFF TGCGCCAGCAGCTATTCACGGAACACTGAAGCTTTCTTT
TRBJ2-2 . once TRBV2 CASSVFSDYTGELFF TGTGCCAGCAGTGTTTTTTCAGACTACACCGGGGAGCTGTTTTTT
TRBJ2-2 TRBD1 once TRBV2 CASSGTANTGELFF TGTGCCAGCTCTGGGACAGCGAACACCGGGGAGCTGTTTTTT
TRBJ2-3 TRBD2 . TRBV5-1 CASSFRTSGGDTQYF TGCGCCAGCAGCTTCCGGACTAGCGGGGGAGATACGCAGTATTTT
TRBJ1-5 TRBD1 . TRBV6-6 CASRSDRNSNQPQHF TGTGCCAGCAGATCGGACAGGAATAGCAATCAGCCCCAGCATTTT
TRBJ2-5 TRBD2 . TRBV19 CASSMGLAGETQYF TGTGCCAGTAGTATGGGACTAGCGGGAGAGACCCAGTACTTC
TRBJ2-1 TRBD1 few TRBV5-5 CASSPRTGVNEQFF TGTGCCAGCAGCCCCAGGACAGGGGTCAATGAGCAGTTCTTC
TRBJ1-1 . . TRBV19 CASSRERTEAFF TGTGCCAGTAGTCGAGAAAGGACTGAAGCTTTCTTT
TRBJ1-1 TRBD1 . TRBV30 CAWTGGGSHNTEAFF TGTGCCTGGACAGGGGGCGGCAGTCACAACACTGAAGCTTTCTTT
TRBJ1-5 . . TRBV11-2 CASSLNWGDDQPQHF TGTGCCAGCAGCTTAAATTGGGGGGACGATCAGCCCCAGCATTTT
TRBJ1-5 . . TRBV28 CASRTGQIGPQHF TGTGCCAGCAGAACAGGACAGATAGGGCCCCAGCATTTT
TRBJ1-3 . few TRBV5-1 CASSWSSGNTIYF TGCGCCAGCAGCTGGAGCTCTGGAAACACCATATATTTT
TRBJ2-3 TRBD2 . TRBV5-5 CASSLPRFTSGSTDTQYF TGTGCCAGCAGCCTTCCTCGATTTACTAGCGGAAGCACAGATACGCAGTATTTT
TRBJ1-5 . . TRBV28 CASSWGGRLYVSNQPQHF TGTGCCAGCAGTTGGGGGGGGCGCCTATATGTAAGCAATCAGCCCCAGCATTTT
TRBJ2-7 . . TRBV7-9 CASSLGFGDFSYEQYF TGTGCCAGCAGCTTAGGTTTCGGTGATTTCTCCTACGAGCAGTACTTC
TRBJ2-7 . . TRBV7-2 CASSSRLESSYEQYF TGTGCCAGCAGCTCCCGACTAGAGAGTTCCTACGAGCAGTACTTC
TRBJ2-3 . . TRBV10-3 CASDRDRDTDTQYF TGTGCCAGCGATCGGGACCGCGACACAGATACGCAGTATTTT